A single sample is the source of the 10 T cell receptor beta chains below, sequenced in a study of monozygotic twins with inflammatory bowel disease. One entry per CDR3 protein, without DNA, is what TCRdb gives after re-calling the 5' RACE reads. This sample's table reports about 330,000 distinct CDR3 sequences. The sequenced material came from blood. The receptors derive from a human donor with ulcerative colitis or Crohn's disease, or a healthy co-twin of an affected twin (not recorded which).

V and J are TRBV7-2 and TRBJ1-6. Germline V gene lookup returns CDR1 SGHTA and CDR2 FQGNSA. The CDR3 is 15 residues long. The CDR3 loop reads CASSLMGGTNSPLHF.

CDR3 region: CASSYSEVFRGTNYGYTF. The J gene is TRBJ1-2, the V gene TRBV6-5; with no DNA, the TCRdb D assignment of TRBD1 cannot be verified. The CDR3 extends over 18 amino acids. The germline V gene has CDR1 MNHEY and CDR2 SVGAGI.

The chain carries TRBV28 and TRBJ2-5; TCRdb gives TRBD1 as the D gene, but with no DNA this cannot be confirmed. Looked up from germline, CDR1 is MDHEN and CDR2 is SYDVKM. CDR3 length: 14 amino acids. CDR3 protein: CASSGSGTRETQYF.

The chain recombines TRBV20-1 with TRBJ1-2. This CDR3 has 15 amino acids. Germline V gene lookup returns CDR1 DFQATT and CDR2 SNEGSKA (reference sequence). The CDR3 loop reads CSARDWVGDRYGYTF.

The gene calls are TRBV5-1 and TRBJ2-3. The CDR3 has 15 amino acids. Germline CDR1 and CDR2: SGHRS and YFSETQ. CDR3 loop: CASSLAYGSSDTQYF.

V usage is TRBV29-1 and J usage is TRBJ2-3; lacking DNA, the TRBD1 call made by TCRdb goes unchecked. Germline values: CDR1 SQVTM, CDR2 ANQGSEA. This CDR3 is built from 14 residues. CDR3 loop: CSVEGGGRTDTQYF.

The chain is built from TRBV11-2 and TRBJ2-7. There are 14 residues in the CDR3. Germline V lookup: CDR1 SGHAT, CDR2 FQNNGV. CDR3: CASSDTTVSYEQYF.

The J gene is TRBJ2-5, the V gene TRBV24-1; as DNA is missing, the TRBD1 call by TCRdb cannot be tested. The germline gives CDR1 KGHDR, CDR2 SFDVKD. This CDR3 region has 15 residues. The CDR3 reads CATSDDRGRRETQYF.

The rearrangement links TRBV5-1 to TRBJ2-5; lacking DNA, the TRBD1 call made by TCRdb goes unchecked. The CDR3 loop spans 16 amino acids. CDR1 and CDR2 (germline): SGHRS, YFSETQ. Here the CDR3 reads CARSPNRGTYQETQYF.

This chain uses TRBV25-1 with TRBJ1-5. There are 15 residues in the CDR3. The germline V gene has CDR1 MGHDK and CDR2 SYGVNS. The CDR3 loop reads CASSESGGLWTPQHF. Full variable domain (outside the CDR3, taken from reference TRBV25-1 and TRBJ1-5): EADIYQTPRYLVIGTGKKITLECSQTMGHDKMYWYQQDPGMELHLIHYSYGVNSTEKGDLSSESTVSRIRTEHFPLTLESARPSHTSQYLCASSESGGLWTPQHFGDGTRLSIL.